These 26 T cell receptor beta chains were sequenced from one sample in a study of fetal regulatory T cell absence and autoimmunity. Generated by immunoSEQ multiplex PCR, the TCRdb table keeps only in-frame clones and is missing some. The table lists 85,000 to 100,000 clones, approximately 75% of them singletons, with less than 2.5% in the top ten. The specimen was pancreas tissue. The receptors shown here come from a male donor with IPEX syndrome.

This clone was counted between two and nine times. Other DNA sequences in the same sample also yield this CDR3. The V call is TRBV19, the J call TRBJ2-2; the match to TRBD1 covers 10 bases. Germline V CDR1 and CDR2: LNHDA, SQIVND (reference sequence). The V and J ends lost 4 bases and 4 bases, in that order; junction bases with no gene match: 0. The CDR3 runs to 14 residues. Written as DNA, the CDR3 is TGTGCCAGTAGTAGGACAGGGGGCACCGGGGAGCTGTTTTTT. This gives the protein CASSRTGGTGELFF.

This clone has more than one count but fewer than ten. The chain carries TRBV7-2 and TRBJ2-7; the match to TRBD2 covers 12 bases. After removal of 5 bases from V and 7 bases from J, the junction contained 9 bases not matched to a gene. The CDR3 loop spans 15 amino acids. In germline, CDR1 is SGHTA, CDR2 FQGNSA. The CDR3 DNA follows: TGTGCCAGCAGCGCCCGACTAGCGGGGGCGGGGGAGCAGTACTTC. This translates into CASSARLAGAGEQYF.

The V gene is TRBV4-1, the J gene TRBJ2-3; D gene unclear. Per germline, CDR1 MGHRA and CDR2 YSYEKL. Trimming stripped 8 bases from V and 6 bases from J, with 18 bases between. CDR3 size: 14 residues. The CDR3 DNA follows: TGCGCCAGCGGGGTTGAATCTGTTGTTGATACGCAGTATTTT. The encoded protein is CASGVESVVDTQYF.

CDR3 in amino acids: CASSTIGPSATYEQYF. As DNA, the CDR3 is TGTGCCAGCAGTACTATCGGACCTAGCGCAACCTACGAGCAGTACTTC. The J gene is TRBJ2-7, the V gene TRBV2, with TRBD2 as a possible D gene (6 bases). The CDR3 extends over 16 amino acids. V gave up 5 bases and J gave up 2 bases, with 19 bases separating them. From germline, CDR1 is SNHLY and CDR2 FYNNEI.

V is TRBV7-6 and J is TRBJ1-1; tentative D call: TRBD1 (5 bases). The CDR3 has 15 residues. CDR1 is SGHVS, CDR2 FNYEAQ, per germline. The V end was cut by 8 bases, the J end by 7 bases, with 23 bases between. CDR3 sequence: CASYSPAAGQVEAFF. Here the CDR3 DNA reads TGTGCCAGCTACTCCCCCGCGGCAGGGCAGGTTGAAGCTTTCTTT.

CDR3 nucleotides: TGCAGCGTTGGTCAGGGTGCGGTCTGGGAGCAGTTCTTC. Translated, it gives CSVGQGAVWEQFF. This sequence joins TRBV29-1 and TRBJ2-1, with TRBD1 as a possible D gene (5 bases). CDR3 length: 13 residues. From germline, CDR1 is SQVTM and CDR2 ANQGSEA. Trimming stripped 4 bases from V and 10 bases from J, with 17 bases between.

The chain employs TRBV27 and TRBJ2-3, with D possibly being TRBD1 (6 bases). The length of the CDR3 is 14 residues. V was clipped by 6 bases and J by 2 bases, with 12 bases between them. Germline V gene data show CDR1 as MNHEY and CDR2 as SMNVEV (reference sequence). The CDR3 coding sequence is TGTGCCAGCAGACCGGGACACCCCACAGATACGCAGTATTTT. It specifies CASRPGHPTDTQYF.

The V gene is TRBV6-1, the J gene TRBJ2-5, with D possibly being TRBD1 or TRBD2 (5 bases each). This CDR3 has 15 amino acids. Germline V CDR1 and CDR2: MNHNS, SASEGT. The germline V and J ends were trimmed by 2 bases and 5 bases, with 15 bases remaining between them. As DNA, the CDR3 is TGTGCCAGCAGTGAAATAAGGGACCTCCGGGAGACCCAGTACTTC. It specifies CASSEIRDLRETQYF.

V is TRBV2 and J is TRBJ2-5; D might be TRBD2 (6 bases). Per germline, CDR1 SNHLY and CDR2 FYNNEI. V dropped 6 bases and J dropped 4 bases, with 12 bases sitting between them. The CDR3 is 13 residues long. The CDR3 DNA sequence: TGTGCCAGCAGGGCGGGGTTCGGAGAGACCCAGTACTTC. It specifies CASRAGFGETQYF.

A note on this clone: At one boundary the junction diverges from the germline segment, which might be a read error. V and J are TRBV7-9 and TRBJ1-4; no reliable D call. The CDR3 consists of 15 residues. Germline lookup yields CDR1 SEHNR and CDR2 FQNEAQ (reference sequence). Written as DNA, the CDR3 is TGTGCCAGCACCTTAGGGAGGGCCGGTTATGAAAAACTGTTTTTT. Amino acid sequence: CASTLGRAGYEKLFF.

CDR3 coding DNA: TGTGCCAGCACCGGAGTTAACTATGGCTACACCTTC. Translating it yields CASTGVNYGYTF. The V call is TRBV7-9, the J call TRBJ1-2; the D is unclear. Trimming cost V 7 bases and J 1 base, with 7 bases left between them. The CDR3 sequence is 12 residues long. Germline V gives CDR1 SEHNR, CDR2 FQNEAQ (reference sequence).

This clone came up once. This chain uses TRBV4-1 with TRBJ2-7; TRBD2 matches 11 bases. The CDR3 covers 16 residues. Trimming took 1 base from V and 4 from J; bases not matched to a gene: 6. CDR1 is MGHRA and CDR2 is YSYEKL in the germline V gene. The CDR3 DNA is TGCGCCAGCAGCCAAGGAGCCGGGACTAGCGGATACGAGCAGTACTTC. Its translation is CASSQGAGTSGYEQYF.

The rearrangement links TRBV27 to TRBJ2-3; D may be TRBD2 (6 bases). The CDR3 has 14 residues. The germline V gene has CDR1 MNHEY and CDR2 SMNVEV (reference sequence). V was trimmed by 8 bases and J by 6 bases, leaving 18 bases between them. The CDR3 loop reads CASSPAGPGDTQYF. In DNA form, the CDR3 reads TGTGCCAGCTCCCCCGCGGGGCCGGGGGATACGCAGTATTTT.

V gene TRBV7-9 combines with J gene TRBJ2-7; D is unresolved. Looked up from germline, CDR1 is SEHNR and CDR2 is FQNEAQ (reference sequence). The V end was cut by 1 base, the J end by 5 bases, with 3 bases between. The CDR3 has 11 amino acids. The CDR3 DNA sequence: TGTGCCAGCAGCTTAGATAACGAGCAGTACTTC. This encodes CASSLDNEQYF. The full variable domain, completed using reference TRBV7-9 and TRBJ2-7, is DTGVSQNPRHKITKRGQNVTFRCDPISEHNRLYWYRQTLGQGPEFLTYFQNEAQLEKSRLLSDRFSAERPKGSFSTLEIQRTEQGDSAMYLCASSLDNEQYFGPGTRLTVT.

This clone was counted a few times. The chain links TRBV5-1 to TRBJ2-1, with a tentative D call TRBD2 (6 bases). CDR3 length: 14 residues. Germline CDR1 SGHRS, CDR2 YFSETQ. The V gene lost 4 bases and the J gene lost 5 bases, with 13 bases spanning the gap. CDR3 residues: CASSVGLTHNEQFF. CDR3 sequence (DNA): TGCGCCAGCAGCGTAGGACTAACACACAATGAGCAGTTCTTC.

This clone was recorded once. This sequence joins TRBV5-1 and TRBJ1-3; no clear D. V lost 0 bases and J lost 2, with 6 bases in between. Germline CDR1 reads SGHRS; CDR2 reads YFSETQ. CDR3 length: 14 amino acids. Here the CDR3 reads CASSLGSAGNTIYF. For the CDR3, the DNA is TGCGCCAGCAGCTTGGGGTCGGCTGGAAACACCATATATTTT.

CDR3 loop: CVRSLFRASTTDTQYF. Here the CDR3 DNA reads TGTGTCAGAAGCTTATTTAGGGCTAGCACCACAGATACGCAGTATTTT. J is TRBJ2-3 and V is TRBV7-5; TRBD2 is taken as the D call from the table, unchecked against the DNA. TRBV7-5 is a pseudogene locus. The CDR3 spans 16 residues.

This chain links TRBV6-5 with TRBJ2-7; 11 bases are shared with TRBD2. After removal of 7 bases from V and 13 bases from J, the junction contained 15 bases not matched to a gene. This CDR3 is 14 amino acids long. Germline CDR1 and CDR2: MNHEY and SVGAGI. The CDR3 DNA reads TGTGCCAGCACCAAGGTTACTAGCGGGGGACTCTTCTACTTC. Its translation: CASTKVTSGGLFYF.

V usage is TRBV2 and J usage is TRBJ2-2; TRBD2 matches at 8 bases. After removal of 4 bases from V and 3 bases from J, the junction contained 1 base not matched to a gene. The CDR3 sequence is 14 residues long. Germline V CDR1 and CDR2: SNHLY, FYNNEI. CDR3 coding DNA: TGTGCCAGCAGTGCGGGAGGGGACACCGGGGAGCTGTTTTTT. Its translation is CASSAGGDTGELFF.

V usage is TRBV7-9 and J usage is TRBJ1-2, with TRBD1 identical over 8 bases. Germline CDR1 and CDR2: SEHNR and FQNEAQ (reference sequence). The CDR3 loop spans 13 amino acids. J lost 8 bases, V lost 4 bases, and 6 bases had no gene match. The CDR3 coding sequence is TGTGCCAGCAGCTCAAGGACAGGGAGAGGCTACACCTTC. It specifies CASSSRTGRGYTF.

This clone was detected only a few times. This chain links TRBV7-2 with TRBJ2-3; 7 bases match TRBD2. V trimming: 3 bases; J trimming: 4 bases; junction bases outside the gene matches: 7. The germline V gene has CDR1 SGHTA and CDR2 FQGNSA. The CDR3 covers 15 residues. The CDR3 region is CASSFVTSAADTQYF. The CDR3 nucleotides are TGTGCCAGCAGCTTCGTAACTAGCGCCGCAGATACGCAGTATTTT.

The chain recombines TRBV4-3 with TRBJ1-1; D uncertain. CDR1 is LGHNA and CDR2 is YSLEER in the germline V gene. The CDR3 covers 14 residues. V gave up 1 base and J gave up 0 bases, with 6 bases separating them. The CDR3 nucleotides are TGCGCCAGCAGCCAAGCACCACTGAACACTGAAGCTTTCTTT. Protein product: CASSQAPLNTEAFF.

In this sample, this clone turned up once. The CDR3 coding sequence is TGTGCAAGTCGCTTAACGCTTCGGACTAGCGGGGGCACAGATACGCAGTATTTT. Translation gives CASRLTLRTSGGTDTQYF. This chain links TRBV12-2 with TRBJ2-3; TRBD2 reflects the table's D call only, with no check against the DNA. TRBV12-2 is an annotated pseudogene. The CDR3 contains 18 residues.

J is TRBJ2-5 and V is TRBV6-5; possibly TRBD1 for D (6 bases). V was trimmed by 7 bases and J by 5 bases, leaving 11 bases between them. The CDR3 totals 12 residues. In germline, CDR1 is MNHEY, CDR2 SVGAGI. CDR3 amino acids: CASTQGLETQYF. CDR3 DNA sequence: TGTGCCAGCACACAGGGCTTGGAGACCCAGTACTTC.

The chain links TRBV10-2 to TRBJ1-1; D may be TRBD1 (6 bases). Trimming stripped 6 bases from V and 5 bases from J, with 19 bases between. Germline-derived CDR1 and CDR2 are WSHSY and SAAADI. The CDR3 is made up of 15 amino acids. CDR3 sequence reads: CASSETGRGFTEAFF. The CDR3 bases are TGCGCCAGCAGCGAAACCGGTAGGGGGTTTACTGAAGCTTTCTTT.

V and J are TRBV7-8 and TRBJ2-2; D remains ambiguous. The CDR3 has 12 amino acids. Germline values: CDR1 SGHVS, CDR2 FQNEAQ. V dropped 4 bases and J dropped 6 bases, with 6 bases sitting between them. In nucleotides, the CDR3 is TGTGCCAGCAGCTCTCGTCCCGGGGAGCTGTTTTTT. It yields the protein CASSSRPGELFF.